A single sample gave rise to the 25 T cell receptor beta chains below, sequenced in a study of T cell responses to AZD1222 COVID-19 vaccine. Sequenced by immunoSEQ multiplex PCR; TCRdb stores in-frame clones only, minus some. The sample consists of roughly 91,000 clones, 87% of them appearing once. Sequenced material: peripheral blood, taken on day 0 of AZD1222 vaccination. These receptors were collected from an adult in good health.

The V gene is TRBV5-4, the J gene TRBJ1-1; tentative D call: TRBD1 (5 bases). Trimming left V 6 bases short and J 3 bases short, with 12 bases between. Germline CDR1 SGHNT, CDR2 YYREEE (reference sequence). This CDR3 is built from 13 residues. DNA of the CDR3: TGTGCCAGCAAACCGGGGGAGGACACTGAAGCTTTCTTT. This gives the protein CASKPGEDTEAFF.

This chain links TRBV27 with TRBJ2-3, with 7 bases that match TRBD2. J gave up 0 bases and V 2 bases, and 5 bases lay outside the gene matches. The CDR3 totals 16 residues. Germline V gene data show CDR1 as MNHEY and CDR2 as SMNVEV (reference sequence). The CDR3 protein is CASSLGRELSTDTQYF. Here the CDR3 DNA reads TGTGCCAGCAGTTTAGGGCGGGAGCTTAGCACAGATACGCAGTATTTT.

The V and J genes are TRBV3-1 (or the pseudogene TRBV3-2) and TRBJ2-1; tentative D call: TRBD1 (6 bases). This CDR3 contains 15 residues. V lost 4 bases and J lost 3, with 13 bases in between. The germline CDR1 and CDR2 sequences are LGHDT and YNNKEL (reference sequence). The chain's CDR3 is CASSPRTDLYNEQFF. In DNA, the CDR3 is TGTGCCAGCAGCCCCCGGACAGACCTCTACAATGAGCAGTTCTTC.

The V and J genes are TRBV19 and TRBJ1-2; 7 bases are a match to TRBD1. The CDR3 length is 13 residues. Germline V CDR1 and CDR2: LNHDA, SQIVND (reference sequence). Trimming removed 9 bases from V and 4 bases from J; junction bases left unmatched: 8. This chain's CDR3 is CASRPGQPYGYTF. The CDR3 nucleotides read TGTGCCAGCAGACCGGGACAGCCCTATGGCTACACCTTC.

CDR3 DNA sequence: TGTGCTAGTGGCCGGACAGGGGAGGCTAACTATGGCTACACCTTC. It translates to CASGRTGEANYGYTF. V and J are TRBV12-5 and TRBJ1-2; 9 bases fit TRBD1. The CDR3 length is 15 residues. CDR1 LGHNT and CDR2 FRNRAP come from the germline V gene. V trimming: 6 bases; J trimming: 0 bases; junction bases outside the gene matches: 5.

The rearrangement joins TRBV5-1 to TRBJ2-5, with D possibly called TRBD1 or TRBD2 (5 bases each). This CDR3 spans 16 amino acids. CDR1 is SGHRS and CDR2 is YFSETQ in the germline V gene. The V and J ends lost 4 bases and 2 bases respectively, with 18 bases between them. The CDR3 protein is CASSPGRSQIQETQYF. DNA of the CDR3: TGCGCCAGCAGCCCGGGACGCAGTCAAATTCAAGAGACCCAGTACTTC.

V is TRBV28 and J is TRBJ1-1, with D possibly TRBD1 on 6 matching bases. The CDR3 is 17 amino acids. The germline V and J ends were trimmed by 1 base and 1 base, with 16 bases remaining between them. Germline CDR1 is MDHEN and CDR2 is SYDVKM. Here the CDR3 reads CASSLFPYRAGNTEAFF. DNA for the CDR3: TGTGCCAGCAGTTTATTTCCGTACAGGGCAGGGAACACTGAAGCTTTCTTT.

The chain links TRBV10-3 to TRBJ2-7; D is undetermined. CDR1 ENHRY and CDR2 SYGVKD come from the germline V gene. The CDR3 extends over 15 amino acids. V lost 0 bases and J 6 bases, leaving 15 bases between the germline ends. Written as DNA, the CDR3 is TGTGCCATCAGTGAGTCGTATGGCAGGCTAGGCGAGCAGTACTTC. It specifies CAISESYGRLGEQYF.

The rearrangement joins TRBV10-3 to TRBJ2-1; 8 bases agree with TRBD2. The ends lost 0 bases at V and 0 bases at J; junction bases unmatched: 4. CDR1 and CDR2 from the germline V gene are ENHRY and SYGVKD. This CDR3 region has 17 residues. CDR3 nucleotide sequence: TGTGCCATCAGTGAGTCGCAGCGGGAGTACTCCTACAATGAGCAGTTCTTC. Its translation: CAISESQREYSYNEQFF.

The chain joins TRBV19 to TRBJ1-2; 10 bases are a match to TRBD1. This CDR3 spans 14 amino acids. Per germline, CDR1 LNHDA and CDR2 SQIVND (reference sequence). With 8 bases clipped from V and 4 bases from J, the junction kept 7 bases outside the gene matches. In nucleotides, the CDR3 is TGTGCCAGTGCTCTCGGACAGGGGGGCTATGGCTACACCTTC. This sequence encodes CASALGQGGYGYTF.

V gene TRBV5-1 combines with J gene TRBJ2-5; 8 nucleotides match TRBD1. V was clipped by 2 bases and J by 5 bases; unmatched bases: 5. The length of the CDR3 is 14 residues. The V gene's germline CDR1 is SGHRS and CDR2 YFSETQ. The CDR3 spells CASSLGQGYETQYF. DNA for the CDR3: TGCGCCAGCAGCTTAGGACAGGGCTACGAGACCCAGTACTTC.

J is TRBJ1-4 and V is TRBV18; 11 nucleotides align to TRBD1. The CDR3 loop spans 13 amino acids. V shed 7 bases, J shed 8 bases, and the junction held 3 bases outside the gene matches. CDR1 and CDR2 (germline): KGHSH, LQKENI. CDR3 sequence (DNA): TGTGCCAGCTTGGGACAGGGGGAAGAAAAACTGTTTTTT. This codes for CASLGQGEEKLFF.

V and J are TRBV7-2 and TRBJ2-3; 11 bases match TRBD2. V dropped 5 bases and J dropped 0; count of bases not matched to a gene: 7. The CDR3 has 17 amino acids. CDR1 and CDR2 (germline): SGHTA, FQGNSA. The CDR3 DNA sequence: TGTGCCAGCAGCCGCCTACTAGCGGGGGCTAGCACAGATACGCAGTATTTT. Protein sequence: CASSRLLAGASTDTQYF.

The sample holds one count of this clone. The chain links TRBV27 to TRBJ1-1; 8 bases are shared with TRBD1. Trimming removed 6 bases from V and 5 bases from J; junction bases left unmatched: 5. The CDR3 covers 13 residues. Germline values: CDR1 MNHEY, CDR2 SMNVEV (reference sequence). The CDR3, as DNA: TGTGCCAGCAGAACAGGGGGTGTAACTGAAGCTTTCTTT. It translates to CASRTGGVTEAFF.

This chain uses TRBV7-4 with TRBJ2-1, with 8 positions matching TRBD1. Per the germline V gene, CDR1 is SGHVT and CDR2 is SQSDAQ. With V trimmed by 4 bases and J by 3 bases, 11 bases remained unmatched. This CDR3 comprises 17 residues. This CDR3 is CASSWETGVDYYNEQFF. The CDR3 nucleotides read TGTGCCAGCAGCTGGGAGACAGGGGTCGATTACTACAATGAGCAGTTCTTC.

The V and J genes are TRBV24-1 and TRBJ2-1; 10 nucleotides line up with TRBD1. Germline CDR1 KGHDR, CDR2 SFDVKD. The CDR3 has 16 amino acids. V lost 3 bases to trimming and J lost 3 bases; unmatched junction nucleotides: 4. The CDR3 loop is CATSDPGQGSYNEQFF. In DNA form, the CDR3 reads TGTGCCACCAGTGATCCGGGACAGGGGAGCTACAATGAGCAGTTCTTC.

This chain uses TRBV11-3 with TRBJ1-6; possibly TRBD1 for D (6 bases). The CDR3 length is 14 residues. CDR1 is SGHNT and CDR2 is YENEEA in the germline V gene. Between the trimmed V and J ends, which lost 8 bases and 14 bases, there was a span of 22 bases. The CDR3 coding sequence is TGTGCCAGCCCCCGAGCCAACAGGGTTGGGACCCTCCACTTT. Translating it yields CASPRANRVGTLHF.

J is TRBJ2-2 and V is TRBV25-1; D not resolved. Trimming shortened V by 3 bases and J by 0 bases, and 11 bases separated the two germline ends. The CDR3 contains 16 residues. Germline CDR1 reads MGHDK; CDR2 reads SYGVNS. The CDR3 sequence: CASSDSVQPNTGELFF. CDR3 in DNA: TGTGCCAGCAGTGATTCTGTGCAACCGAACACCGGGGAGCTGTTTTTT.

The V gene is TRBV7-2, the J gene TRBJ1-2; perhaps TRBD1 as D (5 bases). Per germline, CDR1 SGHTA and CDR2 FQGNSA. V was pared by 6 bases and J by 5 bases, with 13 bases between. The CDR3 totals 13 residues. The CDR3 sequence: CASSPGREYGYTF. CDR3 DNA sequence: TGTGCCAGCAGTCCCGGCAGGGAGTATGGCTACACCTTC.

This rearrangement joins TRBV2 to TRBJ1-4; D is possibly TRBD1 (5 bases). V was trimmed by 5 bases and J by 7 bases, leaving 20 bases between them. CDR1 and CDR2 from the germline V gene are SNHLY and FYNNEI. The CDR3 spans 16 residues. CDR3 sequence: CASSRMETVGGEKLFF. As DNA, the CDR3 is TGTGCCAGCAGTCGGATGGAGACAGTTGGGGGTGAAAAACTGTTTTTT.

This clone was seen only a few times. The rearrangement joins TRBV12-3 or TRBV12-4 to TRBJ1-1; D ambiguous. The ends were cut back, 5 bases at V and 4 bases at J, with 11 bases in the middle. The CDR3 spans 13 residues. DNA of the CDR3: TGTGCCAGCAGTGAAAGGTATTTCACTGAAGCTTTCTTT. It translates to CASSERYFTEAFF.

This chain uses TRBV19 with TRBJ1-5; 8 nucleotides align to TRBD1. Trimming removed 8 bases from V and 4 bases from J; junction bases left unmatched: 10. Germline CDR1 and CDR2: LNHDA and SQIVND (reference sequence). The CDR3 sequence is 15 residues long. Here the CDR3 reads CASHNGQGRNQPQHF. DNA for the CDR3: TGTGCCAGTCATAACGGACAGGGACGAAATCAGCCCCAGCATTTT.

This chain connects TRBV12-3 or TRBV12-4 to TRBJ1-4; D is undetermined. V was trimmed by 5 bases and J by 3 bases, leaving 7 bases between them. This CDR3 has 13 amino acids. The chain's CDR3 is CASSTMSNEKLFF. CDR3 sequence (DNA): TGTGCCAGCAGTACAATGTCTAATGAAAAACTGTTTTTT.

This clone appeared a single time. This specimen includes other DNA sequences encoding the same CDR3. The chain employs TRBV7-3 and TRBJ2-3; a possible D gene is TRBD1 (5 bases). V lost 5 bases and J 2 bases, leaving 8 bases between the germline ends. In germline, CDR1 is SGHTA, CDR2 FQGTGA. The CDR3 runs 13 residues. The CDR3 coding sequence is TGTGCCAGCAGCCTTGGACACACAGATACGCAGTATTTT. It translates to CASSLGHTDTQYF.

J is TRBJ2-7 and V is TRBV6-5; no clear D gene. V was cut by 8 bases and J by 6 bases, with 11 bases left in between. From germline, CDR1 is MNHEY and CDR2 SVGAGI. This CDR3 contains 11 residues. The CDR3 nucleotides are TGTGCCAGCGGGCCATTCGGCGAGCAGTACTTC. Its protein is CASGPFGEQYF.